The clone carrying this T cell receptor beta chain was recorded a few times. The antigen remains unidentified. This record belongs to a study of T cell clones after liver transplantation. Germline assignment: CDR1 MDHEN and CDR2 SYDVKM. Germline trimming cut 6 bases from V and 6 bases from J; bases unmatched to any gene: 2. This CDR3 is 12 amino acids long. Study results and limitations: A significant post-transplant drop in circulating graft-donor-reactive CD4 TCRbeta sequences occurred in most of the 8 subjects.

Generated by immunoSEQ multiplex PCR, the TCRdb table keeps only in-frame clones and is missing some. In the table there are 55,000 to 80,000 clones, more than 75% of which are singletons. CD3+CD4+ and CD3+CD8+ cells were FACS-sorted from thawed unstimulated PBMCs. This chain connects TRBV28 to TRBJ1-5, with 7 bases matching TRBD1. The sequencing here drew on CD4+ T cells from blood, taken before liver transplant. This clonotype originated in a human donor who received a liver transplant. The CDR3 is CASRQGGQPQHF. The DNA of the CDR3 is TGTGCCAGCAGGCAGGGGGGTCAGCCCCAGCATTTT. The full variable domain, completed using reference TRBV28 and TRBJ1-5, is DVKVTQSSRYLVKRTGEKVFLECVQDMDHENMFWYRQDPGLGLRLIYFSYDVKMKEKGDIPEGYSVSREKKERFSLILESASTNQTSMYLCASRQGGQPQHFGDGTRLSIL.